This TCR beta chain was sequenced during a study of PD-L1 blockade in urothelial cancer. The CDR3 contains 15 residues. V lost 3 bases, J lost 3 bases, and 9 bases stayed unmatched. Germline V gene lookup returns CDR1 SGDLS and CDR2 YYNGEE. Repertoires were generated with immunoSEQ multiplex PCR, while TCRdb's copy carries only in-frame clones and drops some. The sample lists more than 30,000 clones, approximately 90% occurring once. The source of this sequence is a man aged 60 to 69 with urothelial cancer. Material: PBMCs, obtained around atezolizumab (anti-PD-L1) treatment. This rearrangement joins TRBV9 to TRBJ2-7; 7 nucleotides line up with TRBD2. The CDR3 spells CASSGAGTTDYEQYF. Here the CDR3 DNA reads TGTGCCAGCAGCGGTGCCGGGACTACAGACTACGAGCAGTACTTC. The full variable domain, completed using reference TRBV9 and TRBJ2-7, is DSGVTQTPKHLITATGQRVTLRCSPRSGDLSVYWYQQSLDQGLQFLIQYYNGEERAKGNILERFSAQQFPDLHSELNLSSLELGDSALYFCASSGAGTTDYEQYFGPGTRLTVT.